This T cell receptor (beta chain) was captured by sequencing in a study of CD8+ T cells in alopecia areata (dated by TCRdb to 2017 to 2018). Regarding the complete study: The treated patients, all with moderate-to-severe alopecia areata, were enrolled in an open-label pilot trial of oral tofacitinib given at 5 to 10 mg twice daily. Patients received tofacitinib for 6 to 18 months and were then followed off drug for 6 months to check for delayed response and recurrence. In treated patients, disease severity was measured using the SALT score, which gives the percentage of scalp surface area affected. High-throughput TCRbeta sequencing was used to examine T cell clonal expansion in alopecia areata in both the C3H/HeJ mouse model and human patients. In humans, TCRbeta sequencing was performed on scalp tissue and on sorted CD4+ and CD8+ peripheral blood T cells from healthy controls and from patients with patchy or totalis/universalis alopecia areata. Biopsies were taken from tofacitinib-treated patients at baseline and again at 4 and 24 weeks into treatment, and several of those patients also had a later scalp biopsy. Scalp clonality was compared among normal scalp (n=4), patchy alopecia areata scalp (n=8), and alopecia totalis/universalis scalp (n=8). The RNA source kit depended on sample type: the PAXgene miRNA kit for fixed scalp, the miRNeasy kit for PBMCs, and the RNeasy kit for mouse skin. TCRbeta CDR3 regions were amplified by immunoSEQ multiplex PCR with 35 Vbeta forward and 13 Jbeta reverse primers.

Results the study describes overall, beyond this receptor: With tofacitinib, both scalp clonality and the number of expanded CD8+ clones among the top 100 scalp clones went down significantly. During tofacitinib treatment, many expanded lesional clones remained in scalp and blood, and this persistence may partly explain relapse after treatment is stopped. Unlike mouse skin, where gammadelta T cells dominate, normal human skin contains resident alphabeta T cells that get sequenced too, which complicates analysis of the scalp TCR repertoire. Because the treated cohort was small and included a single nonresponder, larger studies are needed to assess links between baseline CD8+ expansion and response. Shared TCR sequences between patients were less evident than in mice, which may be partly attributable to HLA diversity in the patient population. Lesional scalp, especially in alopecia totalis/universalis, showed higher clonality and more expanded CD8+ clones than normal scalp, suggesting antigenic drive.

As for this clone: Its antigen is currently not known. No base quality information exists; no much larger clone differs at one position.

The sample's treatment or condition, from its label and the paper: oral pan-JAK inhibitor, 5-10 mg twice daily. From alopecia areata patients, peripheral blood was collected along with lesional scalp punch biopsies. PBMCs were isolated by density centrifugation and stained for CD3, CD4 and CD8, and CD4+ and CD8+ T cells were sorted on a FACSAria. The library was generated by the immunoSEQ multiplex PCR assay. RNA was extracted from all samples and reverse transcribed into cDNA as template for TCR sequencing. First-strand cDNA was synthesized with SuperScript III using a 2:1 mix of oligo-dT and random hexamers. Amplification bias was assessed with a synthetic immune receptor repertoire, and residual bias was removed computationally. Per the authors' processing: Raw reads were preprocessed for error removal, and CDR3 was defined according to IMGT conventions as running from the conserved cysteine to phenylalanine. Clonality was computed as 1 minus the Shannon entropy, with the entropy normalized by log2 of the number of productive unique TCRs. Whether scalp clones were CD4 or CD8 was inferred by matching scalp TCRbeta sequences against CD4 and CD8 repertoires sorted from blood. Drawn from immuneACCESS, this table holds only the in-frame rearrangements with V and J called that TCRdb kept. Clones are partly lost; checked studies trace under half to an unresolved V gene and leave the rest unexplained. V, J and clone size are those of that table, while D and trimming were read from the DNA. For this sample there are fewer than 250,000 clones; 35% to 45% appear just once. The ten largest clones add up to roughly 0.45% of the sample.

From cysteine to phenylalanine, the CDR3 is 13 amino acids long. Only CDR3 DNA is held: 39 bases, read in frame from base 1. Clipping removes 6 bases from V and 9 bases from J, with 9 as the unmatched junction base count. According to the germline V gene, CDR1 reads SQVTM and CDR2 reads ANQGSEA. This sample comprised CD4+ T cells sorted from blood, obtained at week 34, from a patient treated with tofacitinib. The sequence came from a human donor with alopecia areata. Recombination connected TRBV29-1 to TRBJ2-3, with 10 bases aligning to TRBD2. The DNA sequence is as follows: TGCAGCGTAACACTAGCGGGGTCCAGGACGCAGTATTTT. This codes for CSVTLAGSRTQYF.